This T cell receptor beta chain derives from a study of T cells in Graves' hyperthyroidism and ophthalmopathy. The CDR3 sequence is 12 residues long. The germline V and J ends were trimmed by 2 bases and 10 bases, with 8 bases remaining between them. Germline V gene sequence: CDR1 SGHDN, CDR2 FVKESK. TCR beta CDR3 regions were amplified from RNA transcripts. In the first-round RT-PCR of the TCR CDR3, the HTBI primer set was used. TCRdb passed the multiplex PCR reads through MiXCR, listing each CDR3 protein once. The table includes about 380,000 distinct CDR3 sequences, 13% detected once. Progressors' blood was drawn at hyperthyroidism diagnosis, before ophthalmopathy symptoms. The PBMCs had their origin in roughly 9.4 ml of fresh peripheral blood.

The sample comprised blood. The chain employs TRBV14 and TRBJ1-4, with D uncertain. The receptor was isolated from a man aged 30-40 years with Graves' hyperthyroidism that later progressed to Graves' ophthalmopathy. CDR3: CASSQYGGKLFF. Written as DNA, the CDR3 is TGTGCCAGCAGCCAATATGGAGGAAAACTGTTTTTT.